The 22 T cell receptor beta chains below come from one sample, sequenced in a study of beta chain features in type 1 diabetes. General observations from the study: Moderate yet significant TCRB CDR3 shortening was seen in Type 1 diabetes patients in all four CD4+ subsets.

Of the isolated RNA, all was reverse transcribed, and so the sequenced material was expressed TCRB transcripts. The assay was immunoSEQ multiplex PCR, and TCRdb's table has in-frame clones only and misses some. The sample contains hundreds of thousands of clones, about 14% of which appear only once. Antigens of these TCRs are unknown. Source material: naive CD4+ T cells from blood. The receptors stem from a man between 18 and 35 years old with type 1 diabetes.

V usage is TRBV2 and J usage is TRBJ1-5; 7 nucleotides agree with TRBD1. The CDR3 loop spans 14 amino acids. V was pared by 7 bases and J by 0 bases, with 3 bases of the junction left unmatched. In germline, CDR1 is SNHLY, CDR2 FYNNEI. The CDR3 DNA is TGTGCCAGCATCGGGACAGATAGCAATCAGCCCCAGCATTTT. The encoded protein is CASIGTDSNQPQHF.

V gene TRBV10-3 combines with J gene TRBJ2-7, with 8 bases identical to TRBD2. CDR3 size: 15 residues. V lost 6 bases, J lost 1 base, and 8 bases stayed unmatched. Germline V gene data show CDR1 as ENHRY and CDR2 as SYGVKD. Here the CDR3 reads CAIREGLGGSYEQYF. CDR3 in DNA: TGTGCCATCAGGGAGGGACTAGGCGGGTCCTACGAGCAGTACTTC.

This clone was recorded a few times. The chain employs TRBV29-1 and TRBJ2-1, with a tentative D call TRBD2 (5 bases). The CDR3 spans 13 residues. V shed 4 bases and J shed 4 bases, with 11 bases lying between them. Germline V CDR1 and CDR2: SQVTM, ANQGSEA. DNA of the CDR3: TGCAGCGTTGGGCCTGACTATTACAATGAGCAGTTCTTC. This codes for CSVGPDYYNEQFF.

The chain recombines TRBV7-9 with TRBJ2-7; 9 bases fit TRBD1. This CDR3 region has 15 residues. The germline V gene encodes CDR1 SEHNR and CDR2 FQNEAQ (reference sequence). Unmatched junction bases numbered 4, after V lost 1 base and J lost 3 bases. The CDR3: CASSLGTGDLYEQYF. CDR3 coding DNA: TGTGCCAGCAGCTTAGGGACAGGGGACCTCTACGAGCAGTACTTC.

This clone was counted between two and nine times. The CDR3, as DNA: TGTGCCAGTAGTATGACGGTCGGGGAGACCCAGTACTTC. Translating it yields CASSMTVGETQYF. The chain employs TRBV19 and TRBJ2-5; no definite D call. Germline V gene sequence: CDR1 LNHDA, CDR2 SQIVND (reference sequence). The CDR3 sequence is 13 residues long. The germline V and J ends were trimmed by 3 bases and 5 bases, with 10 bases remaining between them.

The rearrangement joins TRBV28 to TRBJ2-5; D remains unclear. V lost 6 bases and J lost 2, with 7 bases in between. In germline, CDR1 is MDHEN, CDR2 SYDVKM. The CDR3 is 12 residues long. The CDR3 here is CASRRLQETQYF. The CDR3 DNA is TGTGCCAGCAGGCGGCTTCAAGAGACCCAGTACTTC.

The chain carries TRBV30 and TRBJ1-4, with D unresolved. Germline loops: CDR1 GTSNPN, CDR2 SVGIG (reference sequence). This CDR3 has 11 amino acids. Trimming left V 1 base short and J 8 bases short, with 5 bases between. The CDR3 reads CAWSAREKLFF. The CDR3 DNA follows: TGTGCCTGGAGTGCAAGAGAAAAACTGTTTTTT.

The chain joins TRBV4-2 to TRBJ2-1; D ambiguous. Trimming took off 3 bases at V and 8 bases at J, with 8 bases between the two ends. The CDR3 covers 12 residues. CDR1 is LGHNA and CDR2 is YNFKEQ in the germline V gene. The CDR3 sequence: CASSHGSDEQFF. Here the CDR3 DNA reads TGTGCCAGCAGCCATGGGTCCGATGAGCAGTTCTTC.

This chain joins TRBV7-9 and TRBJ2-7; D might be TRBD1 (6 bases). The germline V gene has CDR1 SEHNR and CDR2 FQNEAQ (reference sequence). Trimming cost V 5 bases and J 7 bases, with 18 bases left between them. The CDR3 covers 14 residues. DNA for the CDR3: TGTGCCAGCAGCAACTGGGGGCTCGGGGAAGAGCAGTACTTC. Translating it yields CASSNWGLGEEQYF.

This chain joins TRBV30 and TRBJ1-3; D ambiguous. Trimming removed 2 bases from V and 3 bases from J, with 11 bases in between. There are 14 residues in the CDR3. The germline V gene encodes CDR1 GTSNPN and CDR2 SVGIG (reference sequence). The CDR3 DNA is TGTGCCTGGAGTTTAAGCGGTCTTGGAAACACCATATATTTT. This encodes CAWSLSGLGNTIYF.

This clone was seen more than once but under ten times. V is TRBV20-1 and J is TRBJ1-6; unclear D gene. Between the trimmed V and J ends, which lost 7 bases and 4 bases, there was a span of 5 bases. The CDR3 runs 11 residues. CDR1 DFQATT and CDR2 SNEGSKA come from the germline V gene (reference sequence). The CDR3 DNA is TGCAGTGAACAGTATAATTCACCCCTCCACTTT. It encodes CSEQYNSPLHF.

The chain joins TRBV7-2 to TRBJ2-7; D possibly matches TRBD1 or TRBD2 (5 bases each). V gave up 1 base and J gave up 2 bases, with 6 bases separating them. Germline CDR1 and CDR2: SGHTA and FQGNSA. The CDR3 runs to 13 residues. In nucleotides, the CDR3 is TGTGCCAGCAGCTTAGTGGGGGCCTACGAGCAGTACTTC. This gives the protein CASSLVGAYEQYF.

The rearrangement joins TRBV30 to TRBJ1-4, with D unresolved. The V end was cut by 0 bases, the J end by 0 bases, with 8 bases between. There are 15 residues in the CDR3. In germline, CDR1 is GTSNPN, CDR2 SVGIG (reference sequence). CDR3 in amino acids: CAWSVWRTTNEKLFF. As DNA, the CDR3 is TGTGCCTGGAGTGTCTGGAGGACAACTAATGAAAAACTGTTTTTT.

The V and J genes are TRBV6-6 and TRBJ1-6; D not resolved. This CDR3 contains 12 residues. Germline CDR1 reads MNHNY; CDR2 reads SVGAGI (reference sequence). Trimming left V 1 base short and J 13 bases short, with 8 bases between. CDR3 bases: TGTGCCAGCAGTTACTTAAAAGGGCCCCTCCACTTT. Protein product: CASSYLKGPLHF.

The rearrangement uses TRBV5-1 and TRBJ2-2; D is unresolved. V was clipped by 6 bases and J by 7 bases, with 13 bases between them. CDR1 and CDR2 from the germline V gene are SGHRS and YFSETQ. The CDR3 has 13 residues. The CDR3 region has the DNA TGCGCCAGCACCCTGGACGTCGGCGGGGAGCTGTTTTTT. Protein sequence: CASTLDVGGELFF.

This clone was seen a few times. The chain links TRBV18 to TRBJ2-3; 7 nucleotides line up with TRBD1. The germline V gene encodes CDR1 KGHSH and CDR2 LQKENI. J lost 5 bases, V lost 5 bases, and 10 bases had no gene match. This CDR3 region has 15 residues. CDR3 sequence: CASSTNRGGEDTQYF. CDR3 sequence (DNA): TGTGCCAGCTCAACCAACAGGGGTGGGGAAGATACGCAGTATTTT.

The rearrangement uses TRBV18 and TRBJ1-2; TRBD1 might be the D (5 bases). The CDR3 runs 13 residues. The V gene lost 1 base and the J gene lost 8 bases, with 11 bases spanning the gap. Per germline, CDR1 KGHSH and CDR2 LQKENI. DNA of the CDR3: TGTGCCAGCTCACCACAGGGGCCGGAAGGCTACACCTTC. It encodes CASSPQGPEGYTF.

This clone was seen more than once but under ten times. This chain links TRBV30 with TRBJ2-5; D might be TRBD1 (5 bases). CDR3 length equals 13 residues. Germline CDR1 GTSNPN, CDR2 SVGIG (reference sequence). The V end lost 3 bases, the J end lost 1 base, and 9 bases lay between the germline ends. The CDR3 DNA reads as TGTGCCTGGAGCCGACAGTCCCAAGAGACCCAGTACTTC. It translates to CAWSRQSQETQYF.

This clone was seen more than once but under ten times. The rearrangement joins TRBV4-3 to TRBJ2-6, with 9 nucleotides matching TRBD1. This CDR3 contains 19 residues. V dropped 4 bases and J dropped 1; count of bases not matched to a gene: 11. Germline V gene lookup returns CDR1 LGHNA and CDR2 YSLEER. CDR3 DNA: TGCGCCAGCAGCCCTCAGGGGACAGGGCTAAAGTCTGGGGCCAACGTCCTGACTTTC. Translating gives CASSPQGTGLKSGANVLTF.

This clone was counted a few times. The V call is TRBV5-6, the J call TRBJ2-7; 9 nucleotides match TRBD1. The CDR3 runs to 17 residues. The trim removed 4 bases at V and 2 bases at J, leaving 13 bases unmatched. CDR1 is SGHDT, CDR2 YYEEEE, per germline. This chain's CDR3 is CASSAKPGQGIPYEQYF. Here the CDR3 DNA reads TGTGCCAGCAGCGCTAAGCCCGGACAGGGGATTCCCTACGAGCAGTACTTC. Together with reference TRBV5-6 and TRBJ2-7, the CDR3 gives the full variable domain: DAGVTQSPTHLIKTRGQQVTLRCSPKSGHDTVSWYQQALGQGPQFIFQYYEEEERQRGNFPDRFSGHQFPNYSSELNVNALLLGDSALYLCASSAKPGQGIPYEQYFGPGTRLTVT.

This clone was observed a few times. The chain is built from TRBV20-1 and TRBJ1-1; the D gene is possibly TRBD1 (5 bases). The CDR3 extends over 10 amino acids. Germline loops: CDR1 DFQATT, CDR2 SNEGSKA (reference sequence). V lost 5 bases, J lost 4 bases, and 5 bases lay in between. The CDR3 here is CSAGGTEAFF. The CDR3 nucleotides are TGCAGTGCTGGGGGCACTGAAGCTTTCTTT.

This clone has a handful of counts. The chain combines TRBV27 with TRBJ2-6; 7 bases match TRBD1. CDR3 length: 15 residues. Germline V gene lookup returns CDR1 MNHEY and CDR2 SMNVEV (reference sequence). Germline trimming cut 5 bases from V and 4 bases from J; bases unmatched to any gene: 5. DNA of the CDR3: TGTGCCAGCAGTATCACAGGGGTCGGGGCCAACGTCCTGACTTTC. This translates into CASSITGVGANVLTF.